This TCR beta chain was obtained from a study of T cells after yellow fever vaccination. TCRdb processed the 5' RACE reads anew with MiXCR; each CDR3 protein has one entry. Found here are about 350,000 distinct CDR3 sequences, roughly 4.3% of them singletons; the top ten hold around 23%. There are 15 residues in the CDR3. Germline CDR1 LNHDA, CDR2 SQIVND (reference sequence). V was shortened by 6 bases and J by 0 bases, with 12 bases between the two germline ends. Specimen: PBMCs, collected 5 days after the yellow fever booster vaccination. This sequence joins TRBV19 and TRBJ1-5, with no clear D. This receptor was taken from a man between 18 and 29 years old who received the YFV17D yellow fever vaccine. The CDR3 is CASSLAPDSNQPQHF. The CDR3 nucleotides are TGTGCCAGTAGCCTGGCACCAGATAGCAATCAGCCCCAGCATTTT.